What follows describes a single T cell receptor beta chain. Original processing notes: The assay estimated nucleated cells by amplifying reference gene primers. Produced via immunoSEQ multiplex PCR; TCRdb's table is partial and in-frame only. V and J calls and clone size are those listed in that table; D and trimming were worked out from the DNA. The table has some 30,000 clones, about 88% seen once. This sample was taken from a study of blood T cell repertoires in COVID-19. As for the study in general: Sites in the United States, Italy and Spain provided acute and convalescent COVID-19 samples. In each case, the material was cDNA or gDNA derived from T cells, B-cell-depleted T cells, or PBMCs.

CDR1 MNHEY and CDR2 SVGAGI come from the germline V gene. The CDR3 is made up of 14 amino acids. Trimming removed 0 bases from V and 3 bases from J, with 8 bases in between. The chain joins TRBV6-5 to TRBJ1-2; D is unclear. Sequencing used peripheral blood. This TCR was sampled from a human donor in a cohort sampled during active COVID-19. The donor label of this sample is uncertain. CDR3 nucleotides: TGTGCCAGCAGTTACTCTGTCCGTGACTATGGCTACACCTTC. It yields the protein CASSYSVRDYGYTF.